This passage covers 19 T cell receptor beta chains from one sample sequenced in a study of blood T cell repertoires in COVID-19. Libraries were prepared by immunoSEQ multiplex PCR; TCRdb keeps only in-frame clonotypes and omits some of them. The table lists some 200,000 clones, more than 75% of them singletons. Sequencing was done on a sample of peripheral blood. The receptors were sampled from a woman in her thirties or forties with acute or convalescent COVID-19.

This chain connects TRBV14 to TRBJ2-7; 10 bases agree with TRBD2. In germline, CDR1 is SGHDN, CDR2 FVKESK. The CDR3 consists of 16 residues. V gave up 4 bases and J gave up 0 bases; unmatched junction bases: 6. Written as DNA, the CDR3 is TGTGCCAGCAGCCCACTTAGCGGGGGGAGCTCCTACGAGCAGTACTTC. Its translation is CASSPLSGGSSYEQYF.

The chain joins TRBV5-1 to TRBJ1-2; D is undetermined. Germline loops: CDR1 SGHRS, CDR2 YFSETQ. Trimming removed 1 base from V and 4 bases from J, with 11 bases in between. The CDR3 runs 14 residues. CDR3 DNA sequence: TGCGCCAGCAGCTTGTCTGTAGGCGGCTATGGCTACACCTTC. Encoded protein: CASSLSVGGYGYTF.

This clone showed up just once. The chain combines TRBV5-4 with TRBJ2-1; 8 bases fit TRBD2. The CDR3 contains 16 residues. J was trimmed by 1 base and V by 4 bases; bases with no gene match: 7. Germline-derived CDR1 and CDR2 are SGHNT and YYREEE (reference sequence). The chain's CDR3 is CASSPAGEGSYNEQFF. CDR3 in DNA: TGTGCCAGCAGCCCAGCGGGAGAGGGGTCCTACAATGAGCAGTTCTTC.

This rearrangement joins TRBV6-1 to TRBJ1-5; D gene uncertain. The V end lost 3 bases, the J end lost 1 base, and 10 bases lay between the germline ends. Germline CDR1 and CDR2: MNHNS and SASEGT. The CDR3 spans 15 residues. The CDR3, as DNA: TGTGCCAGCAGTGAGCTGAGTCCAAGCAATCAGCCCCAGCATTTT. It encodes CASSELSPSNQPQHF.

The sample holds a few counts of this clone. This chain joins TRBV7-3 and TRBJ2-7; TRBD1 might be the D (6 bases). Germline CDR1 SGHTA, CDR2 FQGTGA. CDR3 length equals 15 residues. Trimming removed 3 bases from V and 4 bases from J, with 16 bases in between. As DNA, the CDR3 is TGTGCCAGCAGCTTCGCCCCCGGGACACCGTACGAGCAGTACTTC. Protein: CASSFAPGTPYEQYF.

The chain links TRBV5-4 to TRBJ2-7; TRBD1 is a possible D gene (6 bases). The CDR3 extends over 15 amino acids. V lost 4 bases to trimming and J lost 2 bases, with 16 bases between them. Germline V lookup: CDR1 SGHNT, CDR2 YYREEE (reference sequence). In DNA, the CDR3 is TGTGCCAGCAGCGGAAATCTTGACAGGCCCTACGAGCAGTACTTC. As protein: CASSGNLDRPYEQYF. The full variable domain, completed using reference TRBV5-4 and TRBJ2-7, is ETGVTQSPTHLIKTRGQQVTLRCSSQSGHNTVSWYQQALGQGPQFIFQYYREEENGRGNFPPRFSGLQFPNYSSELNVNALELDDSALYLCASSGNLDRPYEQYFGPGTRLTVT.

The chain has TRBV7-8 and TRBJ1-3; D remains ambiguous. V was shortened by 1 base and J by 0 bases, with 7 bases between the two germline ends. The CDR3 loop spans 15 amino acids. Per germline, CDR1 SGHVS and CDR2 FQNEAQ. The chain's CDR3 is CASSLGTTSGNTIYF. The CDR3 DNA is TGTGCCAGCAGCTTAGGTACAACCTCTGGAAACACCATATATTTT.

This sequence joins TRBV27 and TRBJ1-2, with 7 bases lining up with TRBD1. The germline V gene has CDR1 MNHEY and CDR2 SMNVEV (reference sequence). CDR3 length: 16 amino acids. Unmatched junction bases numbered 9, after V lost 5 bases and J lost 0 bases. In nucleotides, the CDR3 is TGTGCCAGCAGTACCTACTGGACAGGCTCTAACTATGGCTACACCTTC. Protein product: CASSTYWTGSNYGYTF.

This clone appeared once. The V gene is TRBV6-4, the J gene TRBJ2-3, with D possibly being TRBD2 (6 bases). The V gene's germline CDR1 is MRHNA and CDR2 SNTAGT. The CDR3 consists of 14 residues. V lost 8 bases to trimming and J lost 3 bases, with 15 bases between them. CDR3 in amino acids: CASPDGGKTDTQYF. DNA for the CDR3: TGTGCCAGCCCGGACGGGGGTAAAACAGATACGCAGTATTTT.

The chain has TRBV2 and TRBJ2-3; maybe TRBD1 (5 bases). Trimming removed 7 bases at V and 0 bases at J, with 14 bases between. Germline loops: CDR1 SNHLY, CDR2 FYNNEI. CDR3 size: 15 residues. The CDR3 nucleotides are TGTGCCAGCACACTCGACAGAAAAAGCACAGATACGCAGTATTTT. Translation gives CASTLDRKSTDTQYF.

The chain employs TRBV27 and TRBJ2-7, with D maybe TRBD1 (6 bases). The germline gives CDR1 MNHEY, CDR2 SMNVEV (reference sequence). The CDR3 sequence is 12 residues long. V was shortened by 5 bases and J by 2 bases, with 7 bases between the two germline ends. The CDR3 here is CASSTGTYEQYF. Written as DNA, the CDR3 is TGTGCCAGCAGTACAGGGACCTACGAGCAGTACTTC.

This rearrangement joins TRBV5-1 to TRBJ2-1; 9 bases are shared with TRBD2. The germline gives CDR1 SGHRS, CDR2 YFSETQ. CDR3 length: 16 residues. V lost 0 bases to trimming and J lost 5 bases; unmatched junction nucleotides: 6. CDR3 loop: CASSLAVIAGDNEQFF. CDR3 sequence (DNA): TGCGCCAGCAGCTTGGCCGTTATAGCGGGAGACAATGAGCAGTTCTTC.

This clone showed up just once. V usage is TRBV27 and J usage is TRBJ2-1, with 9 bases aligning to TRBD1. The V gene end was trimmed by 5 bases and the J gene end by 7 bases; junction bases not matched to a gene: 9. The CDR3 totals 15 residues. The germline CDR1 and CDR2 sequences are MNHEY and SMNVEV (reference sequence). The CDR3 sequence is CASSPGQGWANEQFF. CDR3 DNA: TGTGCCAGCAGTCCCGGACAGGGGTGGGCAAATGAGCAGTTCTTC.

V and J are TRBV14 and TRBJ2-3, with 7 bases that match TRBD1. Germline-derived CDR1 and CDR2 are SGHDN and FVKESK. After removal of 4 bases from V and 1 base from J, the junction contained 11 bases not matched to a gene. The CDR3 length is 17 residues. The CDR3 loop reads CASSRRQGKEGTDTQYF. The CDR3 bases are TGTGCCAGCAGCCGGCGACAGGGAAAAGAGGGCACAGATACGCAGTATTTT.

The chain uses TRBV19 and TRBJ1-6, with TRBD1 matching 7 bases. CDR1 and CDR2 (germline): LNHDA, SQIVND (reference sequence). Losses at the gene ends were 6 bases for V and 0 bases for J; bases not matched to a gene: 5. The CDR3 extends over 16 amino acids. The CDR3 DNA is TGTGCCAGTAGCCCGGACAGGAGCTCCTATAATTCACCCCTCCACTTT. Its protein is CASSPDRSSYNSPLHF.

CDR3 DNA: TGTGCCAGCAGTAGACTTCCGGGATACGGAATCTACGAGCAGTACTTC. As protein: CASSRLPGYGIYEQYF. The gene calls are TRBV9 and TRBJ2-7; tentatively, D is TRBD2 (5 bases). There are 16 residues in the CDR3. The V end lost 5 bases, the J end lost 3 bases, and 21 bases lay between the germline ends. CDR1 is SGDLS and CDR2 is YYNGEE in the germline V gene.

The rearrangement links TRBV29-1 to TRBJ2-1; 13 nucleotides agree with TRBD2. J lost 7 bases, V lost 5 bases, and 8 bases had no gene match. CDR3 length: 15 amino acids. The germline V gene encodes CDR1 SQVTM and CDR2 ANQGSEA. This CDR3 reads CSVRLAGGYLNEQFF. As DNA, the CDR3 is TGCAGCGTTAGACTAGCGGGAGGCTACCTGAATGAGCAGTTCTTC.

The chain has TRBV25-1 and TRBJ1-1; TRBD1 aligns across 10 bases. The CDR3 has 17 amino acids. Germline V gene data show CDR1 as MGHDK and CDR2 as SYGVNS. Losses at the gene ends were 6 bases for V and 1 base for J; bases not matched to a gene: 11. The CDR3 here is CASRSGQGIDWNTEAFF. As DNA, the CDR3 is TGTGCCAGCAGATCGGGACAGGGGATAGATTGGAACACTGAAGCTTTCTTT.

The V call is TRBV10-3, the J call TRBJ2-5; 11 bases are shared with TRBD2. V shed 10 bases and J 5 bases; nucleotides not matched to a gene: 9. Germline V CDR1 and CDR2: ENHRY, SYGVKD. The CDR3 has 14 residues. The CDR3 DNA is TGTGCCACAAGTAGCGGGAGGGCCAAGGAGACCCAGTACTTC. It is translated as CATSSGRAKETQYF.